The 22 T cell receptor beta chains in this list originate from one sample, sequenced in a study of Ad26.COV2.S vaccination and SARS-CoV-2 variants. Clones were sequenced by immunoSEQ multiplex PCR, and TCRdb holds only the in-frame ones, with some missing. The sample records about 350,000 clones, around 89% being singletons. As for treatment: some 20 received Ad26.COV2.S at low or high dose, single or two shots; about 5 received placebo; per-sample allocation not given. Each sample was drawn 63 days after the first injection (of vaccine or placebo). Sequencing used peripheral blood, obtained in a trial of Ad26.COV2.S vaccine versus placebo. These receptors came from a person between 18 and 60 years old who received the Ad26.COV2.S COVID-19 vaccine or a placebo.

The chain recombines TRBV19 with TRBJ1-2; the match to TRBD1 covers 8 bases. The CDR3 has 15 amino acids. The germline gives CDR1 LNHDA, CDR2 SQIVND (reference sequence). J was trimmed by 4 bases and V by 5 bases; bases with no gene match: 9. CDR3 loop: CASSPRGRRLYGYTF. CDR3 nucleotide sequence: TGTGCCAGTAGTCCCAGGGGGCGCCGTCTCTATGGCTACACCTTC.

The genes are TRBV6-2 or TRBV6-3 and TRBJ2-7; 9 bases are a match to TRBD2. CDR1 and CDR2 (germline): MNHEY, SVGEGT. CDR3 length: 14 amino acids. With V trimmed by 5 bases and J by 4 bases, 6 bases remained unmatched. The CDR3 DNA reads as TGTGCCAGCAGTCCATCTAGCGGGGAGTACGAGCAGTACTTC. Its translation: CASSPSSGEYEQYF.

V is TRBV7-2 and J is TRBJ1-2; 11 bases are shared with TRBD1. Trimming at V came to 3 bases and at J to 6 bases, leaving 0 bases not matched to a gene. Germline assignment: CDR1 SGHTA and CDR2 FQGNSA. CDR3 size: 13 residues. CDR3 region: CASSLGQGDGYTF. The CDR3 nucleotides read TGTGCCAGCAGCTTGGGACAGGGGGATGGCTACACCTTC.

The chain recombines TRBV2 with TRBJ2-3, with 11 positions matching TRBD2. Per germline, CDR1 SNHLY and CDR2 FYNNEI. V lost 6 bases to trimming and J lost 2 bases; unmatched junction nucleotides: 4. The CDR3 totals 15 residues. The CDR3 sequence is CASSGTSGHTDTQYF. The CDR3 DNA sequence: TGTGCCAGCAGCGGGACTAGCGGCCACACAGATACGCAGTATTTT.

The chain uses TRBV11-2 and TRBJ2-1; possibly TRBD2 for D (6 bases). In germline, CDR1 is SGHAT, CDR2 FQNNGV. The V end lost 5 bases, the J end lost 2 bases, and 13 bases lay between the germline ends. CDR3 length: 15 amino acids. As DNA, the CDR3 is TGTGCCAGCAGCCCTCGGGGGAATACCTACAATGAGCAGTTCTTC. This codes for CASSPRGNTYNEQFF.

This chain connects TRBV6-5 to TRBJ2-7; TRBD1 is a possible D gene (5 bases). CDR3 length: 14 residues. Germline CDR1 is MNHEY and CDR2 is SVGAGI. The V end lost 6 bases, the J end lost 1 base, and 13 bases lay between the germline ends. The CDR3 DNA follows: TGTGCCAGCAGGCCCAGACAGCAATCCTACGAGCAGTACTTC. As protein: CASRPRQQSYEQYF.

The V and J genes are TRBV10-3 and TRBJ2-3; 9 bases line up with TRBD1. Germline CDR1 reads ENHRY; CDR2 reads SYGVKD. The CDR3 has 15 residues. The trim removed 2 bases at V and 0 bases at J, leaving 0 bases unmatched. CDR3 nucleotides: TGTGCCATCAGTGAGGGGACAGGGAGCACAGATACGCAGTATTTT. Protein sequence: CAISEGTGSTDTQYF.

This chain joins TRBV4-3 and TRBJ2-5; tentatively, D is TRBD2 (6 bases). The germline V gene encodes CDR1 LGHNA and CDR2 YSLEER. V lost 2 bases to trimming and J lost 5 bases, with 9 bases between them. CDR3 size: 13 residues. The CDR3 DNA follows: TGCGCCAGCAGCCAACGAGGAGGGGAGACCCAGTACTTC. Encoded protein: CASSQRGGETQYF.

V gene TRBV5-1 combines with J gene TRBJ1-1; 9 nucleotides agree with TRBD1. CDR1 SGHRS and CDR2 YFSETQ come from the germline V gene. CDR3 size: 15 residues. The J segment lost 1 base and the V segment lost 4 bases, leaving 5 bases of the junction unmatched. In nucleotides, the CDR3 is TGCGCCAGCAGCGGTGCGACAGGGGGGAACACTGAAGCTTTCTTT. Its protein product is CASSGATGGNTEAFF. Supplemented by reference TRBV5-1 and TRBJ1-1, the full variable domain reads KAGVTQTPRYLIKTRGQQVTLSCSPISGHRSVSWYQQTPGQGLQFLFEYFSETQRNKGNFPGRFSGRQFSNSRSEMNVSTLELGDSALYLCASSGATGGNTEAFFGQGTRLTVV.

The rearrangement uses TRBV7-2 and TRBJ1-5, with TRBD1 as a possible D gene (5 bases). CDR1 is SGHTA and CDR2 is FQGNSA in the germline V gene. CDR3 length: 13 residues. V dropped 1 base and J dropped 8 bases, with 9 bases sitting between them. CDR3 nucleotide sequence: TGTGCCAGCAGCTTAGTGTCGGGGGAGCCCCAGCATTTT. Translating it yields CASSLVSGEPQHF. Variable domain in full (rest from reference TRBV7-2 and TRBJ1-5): GAGVSQSPSNKVTEKGKDVELRCDPISGHTALYWYRQSLGQGLEFLIYFQGNSAPDKSGLPSDRFSAERTGGSVSTLTIQRTQQEDSAVYLCASSLVSGEPQHFGDGTRLSIL.

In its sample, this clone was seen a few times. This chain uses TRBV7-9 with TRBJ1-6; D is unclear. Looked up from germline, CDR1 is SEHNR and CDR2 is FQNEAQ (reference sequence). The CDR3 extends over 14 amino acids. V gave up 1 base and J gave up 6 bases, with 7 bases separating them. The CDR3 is CASSLERINSPLHF. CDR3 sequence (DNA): TGTGCCAGCAGCTTAGAACGGATTAATTCACCCCTCCACTTT.

DNA for the CDR3: TGTGCCAGCAGCAAGCCGGGACACCCAGAAGCTTTCTTT. Translated, it gives CASSKPGHPEAFF. The V gene is TRBV7-9, the J gene TRBJ1-1; TRBD1 is a possible D gene (6 bases). V gave up 5 bases and J gave up 8 bases, with 15 bases separating them. Germline CDR1 SEHNR, CDR2 FQNEAQ (reference sequence). The CDR3 loop spans 13 amino acids. Filled out from reference TRBV7-9 and TRBJ1-1, the complete variable domain reads DTGVSQNPRHKITKRGQNVTFRCDPISEHNRLYWYRQTLGQGPEFLTYFQNEAQLEKSRLLSDRFSAERPKGSFSTLEIQRTEQGDSAMYLCASSKPGHPEAFFGQGTRLTVV.

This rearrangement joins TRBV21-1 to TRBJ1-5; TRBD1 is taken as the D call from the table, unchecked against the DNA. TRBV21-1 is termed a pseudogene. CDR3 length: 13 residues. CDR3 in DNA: TGTGCCACCCCGACAGGGAGGCATCAGCCCCAGCATTTT. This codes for CATPTGRHQPQHF.

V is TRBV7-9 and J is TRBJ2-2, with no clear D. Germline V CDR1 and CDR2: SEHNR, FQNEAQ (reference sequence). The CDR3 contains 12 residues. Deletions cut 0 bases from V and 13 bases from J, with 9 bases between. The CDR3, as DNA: TGTGCCAGCAGCTTAGCTCTAGGAGTGCTGTTTTTT. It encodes CASSLALGVLFF.

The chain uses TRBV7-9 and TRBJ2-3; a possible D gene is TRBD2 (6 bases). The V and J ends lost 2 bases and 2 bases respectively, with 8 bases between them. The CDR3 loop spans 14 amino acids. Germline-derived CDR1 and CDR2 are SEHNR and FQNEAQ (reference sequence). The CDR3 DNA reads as TGTGCCAGCAGCTTACCTAGCGACACAGATACGCAGTATTTT. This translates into CASSLPSDTDTQYF. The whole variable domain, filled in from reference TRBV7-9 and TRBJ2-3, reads DTGVSQNPRHKITKRGQNVTFRCDPISEHNRLYWYRQTLGQGPEFLTYFQNEAQLEKSRLLSDRFSAERPKGSFSTLEIQRTEQGDSAMYLCASSLPSDTDTQYFGPGTRLTVL.

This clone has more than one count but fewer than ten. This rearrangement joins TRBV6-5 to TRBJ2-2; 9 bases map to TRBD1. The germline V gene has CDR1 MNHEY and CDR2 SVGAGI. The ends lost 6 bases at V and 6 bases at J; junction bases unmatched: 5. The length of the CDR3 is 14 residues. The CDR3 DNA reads TGTGCCAGCAGGCGGACAGGGGAGGCCGGGGAGCTGTTTTTT. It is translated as CASRRTGEAGELFF.

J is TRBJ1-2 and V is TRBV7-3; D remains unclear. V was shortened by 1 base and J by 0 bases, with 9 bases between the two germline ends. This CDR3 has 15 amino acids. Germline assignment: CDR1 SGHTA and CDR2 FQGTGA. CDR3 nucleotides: TGTGCCAGCAGCTTAATTCAGGCTCCTAACTATGGCTACACCTTC. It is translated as CASSLIQAPNYGYTF.

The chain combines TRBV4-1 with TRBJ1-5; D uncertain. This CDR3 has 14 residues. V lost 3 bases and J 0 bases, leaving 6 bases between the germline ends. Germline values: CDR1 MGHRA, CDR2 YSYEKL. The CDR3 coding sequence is TGCGCCAGCAGCCAGGTAGATAGCAATCAGCCCCAGCATTTT. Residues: CASSQVDSNQPQHF.

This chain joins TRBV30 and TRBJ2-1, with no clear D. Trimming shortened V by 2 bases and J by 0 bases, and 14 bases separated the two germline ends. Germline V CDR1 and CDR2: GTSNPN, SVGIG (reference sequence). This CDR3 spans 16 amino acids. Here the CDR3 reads CAWSPAPESSYNEQFF. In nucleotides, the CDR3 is TGTGCCTGGAGTCCAGCCCCAGAGAGCTCCTACAATGAGCAGTTCTTC.

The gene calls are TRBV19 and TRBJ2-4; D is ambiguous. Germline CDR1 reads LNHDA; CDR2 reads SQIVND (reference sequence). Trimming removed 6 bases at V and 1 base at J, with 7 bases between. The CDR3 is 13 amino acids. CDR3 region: CASRGRAKNIQYF. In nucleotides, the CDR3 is TGTGCCAGTAGGGGCAGGGCCAAAAACATTCAGTACTTC. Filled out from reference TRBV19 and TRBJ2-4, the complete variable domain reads DGGITQSPKYLFRKEGQNVTLSCEQNLNHDAMYWYRQDPGQGLRLIYYSQIVNDFQKGDIAEGYSVSREKKESFPLTVTSAQKNPTAFYLCASRGRAKNIQYFGAGTRLSVL.

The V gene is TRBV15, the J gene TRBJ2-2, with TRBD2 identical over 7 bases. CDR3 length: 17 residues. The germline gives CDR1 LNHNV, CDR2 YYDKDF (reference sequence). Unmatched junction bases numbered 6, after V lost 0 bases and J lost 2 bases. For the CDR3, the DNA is TGTGCCACCAGCAGAGACCTAGCGGAAAAAAACACCGGGGAGCTGTTTTTT. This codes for CATSRDLAEKNTGELFF.

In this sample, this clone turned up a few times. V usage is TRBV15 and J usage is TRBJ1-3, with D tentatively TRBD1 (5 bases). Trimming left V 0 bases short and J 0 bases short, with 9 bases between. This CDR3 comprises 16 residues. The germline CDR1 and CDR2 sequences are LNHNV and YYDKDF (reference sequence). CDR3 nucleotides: TGTGCCACCAGCAGAGACAGGGTGCTCTCTGGAAACACCATATATTTT. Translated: CATSRDRVLSGNTIYF. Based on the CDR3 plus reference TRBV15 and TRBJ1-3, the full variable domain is DAMVIQNPRYQVTQFGKPVTLSCSQTLNHNVMYWYQQKSSQAPKLLFHYYDKDFNNEADTPDNFQSRRPNTSFCFLDIRSPGLGDTAMYLCATSRDRVLSGNTIYFGEGSWLTVV.